This T cell receptor (beta chain) appears in the sequencing data of a study of blood T cell repertoires in COVID-19. Study background: Sources were T cells, B-cell-depleted T cells, or PBMCs; the material itself was cDNA or gDNA.

Trimming left V 6 bases short and J 8 bases short, with 16 bases between. There are 14 residues in the CDR3. Germline CDR1 MNHEY, CDR2 SVGAGI. This clone has a single count. Generated by immunoSEQ multiplex PCR, the TCRdb table keeps only in-frame clones and is missing some. The table has more than 200,000 clones, 75% to 90% seen once. Sequencing input: peripheral blood. This rearrangement joins TRBV6-5 to TRBJ1-4; D ambiguous. The receptor comes from a middle-aged man with acute or convalescent COVID-19. CDR3 in amino acids: CASSVRGGGEKLFF. CDR3 sequence (DNA): TGTGCCAGCAGCGTGAGAGGAGGTGGAGAAAAACTGTTTTTT.